Described below is a single T cell receptor (beta chain) sequence and its context. As yet, its antigen is unknown. J gave up 9 bases and V 5 bases, and 10 bases lay outside the gene matches. The CDR3 extends over 14 amino acids. Per the germline V gene, CDR1 is SGHVS and CDR2 is FQNEAQ. This sample was taken from a study of ipilimumab plus nivolumab after autologous stem cell transplantation. Starting 14 to 28 days after autologous transplant, ipilimumab 1 mg/kg was given. Patients got 3 mg/kg IV nivolumab weeks 1, 4, 7, 10, then biweekly through week 26. Regarding the study as a whole: Per the authors, repertoire, Treg and microbiota data justify further study.

Sequencing was performed with immunoSEQ multiplex PCR; in TCRdb, only in-frame clones are kept and a portion is missing. The profile shows some 43,000 clones, roughly 90% of them singletons. This sequence originates from a male donor with multiple myeloma. This specimen was PBMCs, taken in a trial of ipilimumab plus nivolumab as post-transplant consolidation. The rearrangement uses TRBV7-8 and TRBJ2-1; 7 bases match TRBD2. The DNA for the CDR3 is TGTGCCAGCAGCACGGGGGGAGGGCAAGTTGAGCAGTTCTTC. It codes for CASSTGGGQVEQFF.